Following are 6 T cell receptor beta chains from one sample sequenced in a study of neurological immune-mediated disorders. Time point denoted: longitudinal time-point 2. TCRdb reprocessed the 5' RACE reads with MiXCR, giving one entry per CDR3 protein. The sample shows tens of thousands of distinct CDR3 sequences, about 8.9% of them seen only once. Sequencing was performed on PBMCs. These receptors were collected from a man younger than 40 in good health.

This clonotype was found many times. The genes are TRBV29-1 and TRBJ2-1; D may be TRBD2 (5 bases). The CDR3 sequence is 14 residues long. Germline V gives CDR1 SQVTM, CDR2 ANQGSEA. Deletions cut 1 base from V and 4 bases from J, with 11 bases between. CDR3 sequence reads: CSVEAGINYNEQFF. The CDR3 DNA reads as TGCAGCGTTGAAGCGGGAATCAATTACAATGAGCAGTTCTTC.

This clonotype was seen many times. The chain uses TRBV28 and TRBJ2-7, with a tentative D call TRBD2 (5 bases). The CDR3 is made up of 15 amino acids. Deletions cut 7 bases from V and 0 bases from J, with 16 bases between. Germline CDR1 reads MDHEN; CDR2 reads SYDVKM. The CDR3 region has the DNA TGTGCCAGCACCCCATTGAGGAGGCACTCCTACGAGCAGTACTTC. Translating it yields CASTPLRRHSYEQYF.

This clonotype was seen repeatedly, ten times or more. V is TRBV20-1 and J is TRBJ1-5; 7 bases agree with TRBD1. This CDR3 region has 16 residues. V trimming: 1 base; J trimming: 3 bases; junction bases outside the gene matches: 9. CDR1 is DFQATT, CDR2 SNEGSKA, per germline (reference sequence). The DNA for the CDR3 is TGCAGTGCTAGAGCCCAAGGGGGCGACCCCAATCAGCCCCAGCATTTT. It yields the protein CSARAQGGDPNQPQHF.

There are many counts of this clonotype. The chain is built from TRBV6-9 and TRBJ1-4; TRBD1 agrees at 7 bases. V lost 0 bases to trimming and J lost 3 bases; unmatched junction nucleotides: 4. The germline V gene has CDR1 MNHGY and CDR2 SVAAGI. This CDR3 comprises 16 residues. The CDR3 protein is CASSYSLGQPNEKLFF. CDR3 nucleotide sequence: TGTGCCAGCAGTTATTCGCTGGGACAGCCTAATGAAAAACTGTTTTTT.

This clonotype has ten or more counts. The chain uses TRBV18 and TRBJ1-1; D not certain. This CDR3 contains 12 residues. V was shortened by 3 bases and J by 6 bases, with 8 bases between the two germline ends. Germline CDR1 reads KGHSH; CDR2 reads LQKENI. Here the CDR3 reads CASSPQAPEAFF. The CDR3 bases are TGTGCCAGCTCACCCCAGGCCCCTGAAGCTTTCTTT.

This clonotype has a count of ten or more. The chain is built from TRBV20-1 and TRBJ2-7, with D perhaps assigned TRBD1 or TRBD2 (5 bases each). Germline-derived CDR1 and CDR2 are DFQATT and SNEGSKA (reference sequence). CDR3 size: 13 residues. V lost 5 bases and J lost 4, with 15 bases in between. The CDR3 protein is CSAGPGTMYEQYF. CDR3 DNA sequence: TGCAGTGCTGGCCCGGGGACGATGTACGAGCAGTACTTC.